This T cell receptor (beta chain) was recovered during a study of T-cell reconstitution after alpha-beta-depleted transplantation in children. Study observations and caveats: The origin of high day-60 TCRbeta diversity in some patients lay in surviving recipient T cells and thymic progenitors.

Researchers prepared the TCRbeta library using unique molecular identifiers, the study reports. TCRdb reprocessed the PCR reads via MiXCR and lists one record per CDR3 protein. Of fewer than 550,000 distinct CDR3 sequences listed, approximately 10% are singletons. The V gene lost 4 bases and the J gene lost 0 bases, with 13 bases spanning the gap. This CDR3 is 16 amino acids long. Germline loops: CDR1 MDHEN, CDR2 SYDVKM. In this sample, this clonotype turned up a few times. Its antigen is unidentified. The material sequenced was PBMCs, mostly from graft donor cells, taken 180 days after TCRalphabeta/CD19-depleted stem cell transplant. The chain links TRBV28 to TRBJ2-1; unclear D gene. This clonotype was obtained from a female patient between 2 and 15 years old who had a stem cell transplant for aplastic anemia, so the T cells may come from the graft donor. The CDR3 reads CASSSRPASSYNEQFF. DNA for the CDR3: TGTGCCAGCAGTTCCCGCCCCGCGAGCTCCTACAATGAGCAGTTCTTC. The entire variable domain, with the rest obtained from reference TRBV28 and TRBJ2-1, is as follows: DVKVTQSSRYLVKRTGEKVFLECVQDMDHENMFWYRQDPGLGLRLIYFSYDVKMKEKGDIPEGYSVSREKKERFSLILESASTNQTSMYLCASSSRPASSYNEQFFGPGTRLTVL.